The 18 T cell receptor beta chains given below trace back to one sample, sequenced in a study of shared clonotypes between healthy human individuals (TCRdb year 2020). Libraries were prepared through the immunoSEQ multiplex PCR assay. Drawn from immuneACCESS, this table holds only the in-frame rearrangements with V and J called that TCRdb kept. Clones are partly lost; checked studies trace under half to an unresolved V gene and leave the rest unexplained. Present in this sample are 2 million to 3 million clones, 93% of which were seen just once. The ten largest account for approximately 0.35% of the sample. Sequencing was done on a sample of naive CD4+ T cells from PBMCs. This sample's cell subset or site label indicates: CD45RA+ positively selected. The receptors were gathered from a young man in good health. Some clones in this sample may be carry-over from other donors' samples.

As regards this clone: Other DNA variants within this sample encode the same CDR3. This chain joins TRBV5-1 and TRBJ2-1; 10 positions match TRBD2. Per the germline V gene, CDR1 is SGHRS and CDR2 is YFSETQ. The CDR3 runs to 17 residues. V dropped 0 bases and J dropped 0; count of bases not matched to a gene: 3. In DNA, the CDR3 is TGCGCCAGCAGCTTGGGTCTAGCGGGGGACTCCTACAATGAGCAGTTCTTC. Translating it yields CASSLGLAGDSYNEQFF.

The chain uses TRBV11-2 and TRBJ2-7; the match to TRBD2 covers 7 bases. Germline CDR1 SGHAT, CDR2 FQNNGV. There are 16 residues in the CDR3. Trimming at V came to 4 bases and at J to 2 bases, leaving 11 bases not matched to a gene. Written as DNA, the CDR3 is TGTGCCAGCAGCTATCGATCCGGGACTATCCCCTACGAGCAGTACTTC. Protein product: CASSYRSGTIPYEQYF.

This chain joins TRBV10-3 and TRBJ1-5, with D perhaps TRBD1 (6 bases). V was clipped by 11 bases and J by 5 bases, with 16 bases between them. The CDR3 runs 13 residues. Germline values: CDR1 ENHRY, CDR2 SYGVKD. The CDR3 sequence: CASAGQTDQPQHF. CDR3 sequence (DNA): TGTGCCTCCGCCGGACAGACAGATCAGCCCCAGCATTTT.

The J gene is TRBJ2-3, the V gene TRBV9, with D tentatively TRBD1 or TRBD2 (5 bases each). CDR1 is SGDLS, CDR2 YYNGEE, per germline. Trimming removed 2 bases at V and 0 bases at J, with 13 bases between. This CDR3 comprises 16 residues. The CDR3 DNA follows: TGTGCCAGCAGCGTCAGTACGGGACCGAGCACAGATACGCAGTATTTT. Its translation: CASSVSTGPSTDTQYF. The full variable domain, with the rest looked up from reference TRBV9 and TRBJ2-3, is DSGVTQTPKHLITATGQRVTLRCSPRSGDLSVYWYQQSLDQGLQFLIQYYNGEERAKGNILERFSAQQFPDLHSELNLSSLELGDSALYFCASSVSTGPSTDTQYFGPGTRLTVL.

The gene calls are TRBV7-9 and TRBJ2-6; maybe TRBD1 (6 bases). This CDR3 region has 17 residues. V lost 6 bases, J lost 0 bases, and 15 bases lay in between. Germline V CDR1 and CDR2: SEHNR, FQNEAQ (reference sequence). For the CDR3, the DNA is TGTGCCAGCAGACCCCTCGGACAGAGCTCTGGGGCCAACGTCCTGACTTTC. Protein product: CASRPLGQSSGANVLTF.

Regarding this clone: Other DNA sequences of this sample code for an identical CDR3. The chain joins TRBV5-4 to TRBJ2-5, with 9 bases aligning to TRBD2. Trimming at V came to 1 base and at J to 5 bases, leaving 0 bases not matched to a gene. CDR1 and CDR2 from the germline V gene are SGHNT and YYREEE (reference sequence). The CDR3 sequence is 13 residues long. The CDR3 spells CASSLLAGETQYF. Written as DNA, the CDR3 is TGTGCCAGCAGCTTGCTAGCGGGGGAGACCCAGTACTTC.

CDR3 region: CASSRRLAEGETQYF. The CDR3 DNA reads as TGTGCCAGCAGTCGCCGACTAGCGGAGGGGGAGACCCAGTACTTC. The V gene is TRBV6-5, the J gene TRBJ2-5; TRBD2 matches at 9 bases. V dropped 5 bases and J dropped 5; count of bases not matched to a gene: 9. The CDR3 covers 15 residues. Germline loops: CDR1 MNHEY, CDR2 SVGAGI.

The chain joins TRBV7-9 to TRBJ1-4; D remains ambiguous. CDR1 and CDR2 from the germline V gene are SEHNR and FQNEAQ (reference sequence). V shed 3 bases and J shed 7 bases, with 9 bases lying between them. CDR3 length: 13 residues. The CDR3 DNA reads TGTGCCAGCAGCTTGGGAACAAGTGAAAAACTGTTTTTT. Residues: CASSLGTSEKLFF.

The J gene is TRBJ2-5, the V gene TRBV11-3; D gene unclear. TRBJ2-7 matches the DNA end more closely, so the J call is doubtful. The germline V gene has CDR1 SGHNT and CDR2 YENEEA. The CDR3 spans 13 residues. CDR3 DNA sequence: TGTGCCAGTGAGGAGACCGGCTCCTACGAGCAGTACTTC. Protein sequence: CASEETGSYEQYF.

The chain couples TRBV7-2 to TRBJ1-1; tentatively, D is TRBD1 (5 bases). V was pared by 5 bases and J by 5 bases, with 12 bases between. Germline V gene lookup returns CDR1 SGHTA and CDR2 FQGNSA. This CDR3 region has 13 residues. The CDR3 region has the DNA TGTGCCAGCAGCGTCGACAGCTCTACTGAAGCTTTCTTT. This encodes CASSVDSSTEAFF.

The rearrangement joins TRBV9 to TRBJ1-3; TRBD1 matches 8 bases. Germline-derived CDR1 and CDR2 are SGDLS and YYNGEE. The CDR3 runs to 16 residues. Unmatched junction bases numbered 6, after V lost 4 bases and J lost 0 bases. CDR3 region: CASSTTGGSSGNTIYF. The DNA for the CDR3 is TGTGCCAGCAGCACCACAGGGGGAAGCTCTGGAAACACCATATATTTT.

The sample holds one count of this clone. This sequence joins TRBV7-6 and TRBJ2-1; D gene unclear. Trimming shortened V by 1 base and J by 5 bases, and 15 bases separated the two germline ends. This CDR3 has 16 residues. Germline CDR1 and CDR2: SGHVS and FNYEAQ. For the CDR3, the DNA is TGTGCCAGCAGCTTAGTCCTGCTGGGGAACGACAATGAGCAGTTCTTC. Its protein product is CASSLVLLGNDNEQFF.

The rearrangement uses TRBV4-1 and TRBJ2-5, with D possibly being TRBD1 (6 bases). Germline CDR1 MGHRA, CDR2 YSYEKL. The CDR3 runs 14 residues. V gave up 4 bases and J gave up 5 bases, with 14 bases separating them. The CDR3 coding sequence is TGCGCCAGCAGCCCAGGACAGTACGCGGAGACCCAGTACTTC. Its translation: CASSPGQYAETQYF.

The rearrangement uses TRBV19 and TRBJ1-3; D gene uncertain. From germline, CDR1 is LNHDA and CDR2 SQIVND (reference sequence). Trimming left V 10 bases short and J 0 bases short, with 4 bases between. This CDR3 is 11 amino acids long. The CDR3 region has the DNA TGTGCCACCTCCTCTGGAAACACCATATATTTT. Its translation: CATSSGNTIYF.

The CDR3 sequence: CASSLLGGRMETQYF. CDR3 DNA: TGTGCCAGCAGTTTACTAGGGGGGCGGATGGAGACCCAGTACTTC. The V and J genes are TRBV28 and TRBJ2-5, with D perhaps given as TRBD1 or TRBD2 (6 bases each). Trimming took 2 bases from V and 5 from J, leaving 15 bases between them. The CDR3 is 15 amino acids. The germline V gene has CDR1 MDHEN and CDR2 SYDVKM.

Worth noting for this clone: The same CDR3 also results from other DNA sequences found in this sample. V usage is TRBV7-2 and J usage is TRBJ2-7, with TRBD1 identical over 7 bases. The CDR3 runs to 14 residues. Germline-derived CDR1 and CDR2 are SGHTA and FQGNSA. With V trimmed by 2 bases and J by 2 bases, 3 bases remained unmatched. CDR3: CASSLRQGPYEQYF. As DNA, the CDR3 is TGTGCCAGCAGCTTACGACAGGGTCCCTACGAGCAGTACTTC.

This chain uses TRBV27 with TRBJ2-7; D not certain. Germline V gene data show CDR1 as MNHEY and CDR2 as SMNVEV (reference sequence). The CDR3 spans 12 residues. The V gene lost 5 bases and the J gene lost 3 bases, with 8 bases spanning the gap. CDR3 sequence: CASSDDGYEQYF. The CDR3 DNA follows: TGTGCCAGCAGTGACGACGGCTACGAGCAGTACTTC.

V usage is TRBV28 and J usage is TRBJ2-1; 7 bases match TRBD1. The CDR3 is 16 amino acids. V trimming: 3 bases; J trimming: 9 bases; junction bases outside the gene matches: 14. Germline V gene lookup returns CDR1 MDHEN and CDR2 SYDVKM. CDR3 DNA: TGTGCCAGCAGTTTTCTTTTTGGGACAGCTCACGGTGAGCAGTTCTTC. Residues: CASSFLFGTAHGEQFF. Full variable domain (missing parts from reference TRBV28 and TRBJ2-1): DVKVTQSSRYLVKRTGEKVFLECVQDMDHENMFWYRQDPGLGLRLIYFSYDVKMKEKGDIPEGYSVSREKKERFSLILESASTNQTSMYLCASSFLFGTAHGEQFFGPGTRLTVL.